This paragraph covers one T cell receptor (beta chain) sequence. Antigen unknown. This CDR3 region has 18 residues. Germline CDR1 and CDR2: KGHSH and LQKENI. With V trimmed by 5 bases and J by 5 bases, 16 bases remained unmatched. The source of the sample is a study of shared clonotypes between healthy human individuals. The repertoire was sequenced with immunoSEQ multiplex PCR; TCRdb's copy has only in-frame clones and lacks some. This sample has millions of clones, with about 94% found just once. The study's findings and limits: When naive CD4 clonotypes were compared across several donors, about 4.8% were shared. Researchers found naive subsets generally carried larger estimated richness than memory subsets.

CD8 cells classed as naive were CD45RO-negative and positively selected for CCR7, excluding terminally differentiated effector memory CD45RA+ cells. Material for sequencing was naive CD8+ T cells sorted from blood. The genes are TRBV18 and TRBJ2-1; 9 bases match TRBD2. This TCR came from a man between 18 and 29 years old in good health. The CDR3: CASSSDERVASGDNEQFF. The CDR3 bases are TGTGCCAGCTCATCCGATGAGCGGGTGGCTAGCGGGGACAATGAGCAGTTCTTC.